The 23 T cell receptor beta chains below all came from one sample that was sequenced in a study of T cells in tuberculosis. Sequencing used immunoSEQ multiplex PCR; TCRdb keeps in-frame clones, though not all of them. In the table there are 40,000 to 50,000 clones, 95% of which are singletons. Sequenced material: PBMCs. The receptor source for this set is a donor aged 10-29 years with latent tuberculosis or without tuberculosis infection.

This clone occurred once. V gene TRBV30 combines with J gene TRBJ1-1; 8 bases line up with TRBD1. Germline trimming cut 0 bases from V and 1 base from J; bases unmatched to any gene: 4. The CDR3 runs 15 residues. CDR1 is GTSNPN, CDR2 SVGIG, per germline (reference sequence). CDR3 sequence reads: CAWSVGTGGNTEAFF. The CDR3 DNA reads TGTGCCTGGAGTGTAGGGACAGGAGGGAACACTGAAGCTTTCTTT.

CDR3 nucleotides: TGTGCCAGCAGTGGAGGCGGGGGGGCAGATACGCAGTATTTT. Translation: CASSGGGGADTQYF. The chain carries TRBV6-4 and TRBJ2-3; 9 nucleotides match TRBD2. The CDR3 is made up of 14 amino acids. Germline V gives CDR1 MRHNA, CDR2 SNTAGT. Trimming at V came to 4 bases and at J to 4 bases, leaving 3 bases not matched to a gene.

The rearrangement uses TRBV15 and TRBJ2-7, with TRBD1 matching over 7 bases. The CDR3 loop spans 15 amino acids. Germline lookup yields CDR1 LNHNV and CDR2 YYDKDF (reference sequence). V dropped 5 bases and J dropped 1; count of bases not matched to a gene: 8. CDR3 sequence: CATSVRDSLSYEQYF. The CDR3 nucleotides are TGTGCCACCAGCGTCCGGGACAGCCTTTCCTACGAGCAGTACTTC.

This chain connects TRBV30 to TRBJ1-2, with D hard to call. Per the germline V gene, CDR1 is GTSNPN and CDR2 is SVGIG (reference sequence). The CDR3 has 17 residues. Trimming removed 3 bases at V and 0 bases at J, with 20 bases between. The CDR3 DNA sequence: TGTGCCTGGAGCGACCTCGTCCCCAGGTCCCCTAACTATGGCTACACCTTC. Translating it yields CAWSDLVPRSPNYGYTF.

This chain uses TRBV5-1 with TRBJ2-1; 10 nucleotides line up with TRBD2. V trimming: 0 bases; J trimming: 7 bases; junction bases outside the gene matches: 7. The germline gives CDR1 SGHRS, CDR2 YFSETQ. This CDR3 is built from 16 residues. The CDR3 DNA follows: TGCGCCAGCAGCTTGGCGGGTAGCGGGGGGAGGAATGAGCAGTTCTTC. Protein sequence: CASSLAGSGGRNEQFF. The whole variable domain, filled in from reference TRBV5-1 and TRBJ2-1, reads KAGVTQTPRYLIKTRGQQVTLSCSPISGHRSVSWYQQTPGQGLQFLFEYFSETQRNKGNFPGRFSGRQFSNSRSEMNVSTLELGDSALYLCASSLAGSGGRNEQFFGPGTRLTVL.

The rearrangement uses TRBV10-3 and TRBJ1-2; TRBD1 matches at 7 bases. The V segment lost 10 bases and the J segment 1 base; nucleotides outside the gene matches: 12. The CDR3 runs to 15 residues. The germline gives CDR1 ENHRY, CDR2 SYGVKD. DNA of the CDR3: TGTGCCACCACAGAACTGGGACAGTTTAACTATGGCTACACCTTC. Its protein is CATTELGQFNYGYTF.

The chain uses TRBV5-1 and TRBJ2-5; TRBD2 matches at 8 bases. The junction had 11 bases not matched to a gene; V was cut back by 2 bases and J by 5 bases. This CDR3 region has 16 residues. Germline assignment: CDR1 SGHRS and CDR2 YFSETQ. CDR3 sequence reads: CASSLAGDHPAETQYF. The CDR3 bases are TGCGCCAGCAGCTTAGCGGGGGACCACCCTGCGGAGACCCAGTACTTC.

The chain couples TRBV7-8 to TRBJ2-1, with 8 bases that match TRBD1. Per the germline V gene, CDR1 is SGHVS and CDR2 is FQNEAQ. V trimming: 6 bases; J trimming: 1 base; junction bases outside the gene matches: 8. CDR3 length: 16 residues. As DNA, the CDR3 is TGTGCCAGCAGACCGAGACAGGGGTTTTCCTACAATGAGCAGTTCTTC. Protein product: CASRPRQGFSYNEQFF. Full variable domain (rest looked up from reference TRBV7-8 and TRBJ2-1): GAGVSQSPRYKVAKRGQDVALRCDPISGHVSLFWYQQALGQGPEFLTYFQNEAQLDKSGLPSDRFFAERPEGSVSTLKIQRTQQEDSAVYLCASRPRQGFSYNEQFFGPGTRLTVL.

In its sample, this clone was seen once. The CDR3 DNA follows: TGTGCCAGCAGCCCGCAGCTCGCTGCGGGCGTCTCAGGTCTGTTCTTC. As protein: CASSPQLAAGVSGLFF. The chain carries TRBV9 and TRBJ2-1; D possibly corresponds to TRBD2 (5 bases). The CDR3 extends over 16 amino acids. V dropped 4 bases and J dropped 15 bases, with 29 bases sitting between them. The germline CDR1 and CDR2 sequences are SGDLS and YYNGEE.

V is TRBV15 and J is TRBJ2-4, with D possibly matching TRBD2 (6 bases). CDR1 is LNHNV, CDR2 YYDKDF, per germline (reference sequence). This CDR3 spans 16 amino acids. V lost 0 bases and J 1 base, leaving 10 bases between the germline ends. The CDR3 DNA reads TGTGCCACCAGCAGAGATCCGGGGAGGGCCAAAAACATTCAGTACTTC. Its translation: CATSRDPGRAKNIQYF.

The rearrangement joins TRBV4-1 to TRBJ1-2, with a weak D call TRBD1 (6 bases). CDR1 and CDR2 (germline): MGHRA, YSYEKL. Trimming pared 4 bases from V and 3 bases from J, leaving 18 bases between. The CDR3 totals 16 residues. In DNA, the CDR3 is TGCGCCAGCAGCCGGTTCATAATCTACAGGGACTATGGCTACACCTTC. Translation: CASSRFIIYRDYGYTF.

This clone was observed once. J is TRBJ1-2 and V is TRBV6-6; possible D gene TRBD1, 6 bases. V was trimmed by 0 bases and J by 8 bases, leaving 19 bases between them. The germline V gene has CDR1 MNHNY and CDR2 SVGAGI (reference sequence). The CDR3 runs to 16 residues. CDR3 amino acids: CASSYSAGDKPLGYTF. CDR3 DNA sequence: TGTGCCAGCAGTTACTCGGCAGGGGATAAGCCCTTAGGCTACACCTTC.

DNA of the CDR3: TGTGCCGGGAGCGGGGGGGCCTACACCGGGGAGCTGTTTTTT. Its translation: CAGSGGAYTGELFF. The chain uses TRBV28 and TRBJ2-2, with TRBD2 matching over 10 bases. The CDR3 runs to 14 residues. Trimming removed 11 bases from V and 3 bases from J; junction bases left unmatched: 6. Germline V gene lookup returns CDR1 MDHEN and CDR2 SYDVKM.

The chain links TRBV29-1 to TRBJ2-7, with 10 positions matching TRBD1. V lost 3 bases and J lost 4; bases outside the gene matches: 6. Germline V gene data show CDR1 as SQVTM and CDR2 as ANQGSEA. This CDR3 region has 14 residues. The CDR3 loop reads CSVEKGQGSYEQYF. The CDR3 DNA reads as TGCAGCGTTGAGAAGGGACAGGGGAGTTACGAGCAGTACTTC.

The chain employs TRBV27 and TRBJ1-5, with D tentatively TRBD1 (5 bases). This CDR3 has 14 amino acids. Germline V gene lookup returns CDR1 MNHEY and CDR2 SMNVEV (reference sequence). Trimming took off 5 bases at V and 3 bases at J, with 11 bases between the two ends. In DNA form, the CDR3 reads TGTGCCAGCAGTCGCCCAGGGAACAATCAGCCCCAGCATTTT. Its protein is CASSRPGNNQPQHF.

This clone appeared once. In DNA, the CDR3 is TGTGCCAGCAGCTTAGCGGGGGACACCGGGGAGCTGTTTTTT. As protein: CASSLAGDTGELFF. V usage is TRBV11-2 and J usage is TRBJ2-2; tentative D call: TRBD2 (6 bases). Germline lookup yields CDR1 SGHAT and CDR2 FQNNGV. The CDR3 is 14 amino acids. Deletions cut 1 base from V and 3 bases from J, with 6 bases between.

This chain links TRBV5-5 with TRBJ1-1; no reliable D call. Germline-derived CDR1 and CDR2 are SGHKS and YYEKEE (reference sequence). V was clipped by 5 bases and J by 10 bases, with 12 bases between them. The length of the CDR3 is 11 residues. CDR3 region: CASSQGGRAFF. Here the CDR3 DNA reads TGTGCCAGCAGTCAAGGCGGGCGAGCTTTCTTT.

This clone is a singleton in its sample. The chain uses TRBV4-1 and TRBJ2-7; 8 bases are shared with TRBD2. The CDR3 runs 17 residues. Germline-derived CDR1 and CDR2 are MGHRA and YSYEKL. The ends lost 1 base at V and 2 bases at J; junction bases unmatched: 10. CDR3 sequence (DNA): TGCGCCAGCAGCCAAGTCTTTGCGGGGGGCCGTCCCTACGAGCAGTACTTC. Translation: CASSQVFAGGRPYEQYF.

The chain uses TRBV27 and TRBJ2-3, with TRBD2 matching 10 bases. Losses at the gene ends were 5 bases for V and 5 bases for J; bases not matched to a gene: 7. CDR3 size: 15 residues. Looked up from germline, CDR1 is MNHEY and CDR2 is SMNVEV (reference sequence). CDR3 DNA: TGTGCCAGCAGTGCCGGGACTAGCGTAAGAGATACGCAGTATTTT. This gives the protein CASSAGTSVRDTQYF.

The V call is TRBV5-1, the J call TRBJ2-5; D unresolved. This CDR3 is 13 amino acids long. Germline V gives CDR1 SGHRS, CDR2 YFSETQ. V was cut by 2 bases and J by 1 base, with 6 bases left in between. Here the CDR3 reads CASSFGSQETQYF. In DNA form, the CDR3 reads TGCGCCAGCAGCTTTGGCAGCCAAGAGACCCAGTACTTC.

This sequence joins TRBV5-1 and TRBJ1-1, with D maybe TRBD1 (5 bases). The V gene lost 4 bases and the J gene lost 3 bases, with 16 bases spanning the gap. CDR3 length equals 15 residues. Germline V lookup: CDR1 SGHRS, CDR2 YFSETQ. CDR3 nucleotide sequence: TGCGCCAGCAGCCCGGGAGGGGCGCGGTACACTGAAGCTTTCTTT. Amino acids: CASSPGGARYTEAFF.

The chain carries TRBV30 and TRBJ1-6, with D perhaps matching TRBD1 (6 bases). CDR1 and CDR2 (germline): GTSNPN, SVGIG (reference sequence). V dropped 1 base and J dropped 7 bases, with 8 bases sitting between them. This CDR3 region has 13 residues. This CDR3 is CAWSEQGNSPLHF. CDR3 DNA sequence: TGTGCCTGGAGTGAACAGGGAAATTCACCCCTCCACTTT.

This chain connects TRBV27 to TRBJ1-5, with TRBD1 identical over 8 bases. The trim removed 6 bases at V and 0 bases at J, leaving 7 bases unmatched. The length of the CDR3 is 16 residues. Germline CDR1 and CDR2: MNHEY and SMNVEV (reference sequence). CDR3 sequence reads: CASRPGTGLSNQPQHF. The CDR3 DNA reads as TGTGCCAGCAGGCCCGGGACAGGACTTAGCAATCAGCCCCAGCATTTT.